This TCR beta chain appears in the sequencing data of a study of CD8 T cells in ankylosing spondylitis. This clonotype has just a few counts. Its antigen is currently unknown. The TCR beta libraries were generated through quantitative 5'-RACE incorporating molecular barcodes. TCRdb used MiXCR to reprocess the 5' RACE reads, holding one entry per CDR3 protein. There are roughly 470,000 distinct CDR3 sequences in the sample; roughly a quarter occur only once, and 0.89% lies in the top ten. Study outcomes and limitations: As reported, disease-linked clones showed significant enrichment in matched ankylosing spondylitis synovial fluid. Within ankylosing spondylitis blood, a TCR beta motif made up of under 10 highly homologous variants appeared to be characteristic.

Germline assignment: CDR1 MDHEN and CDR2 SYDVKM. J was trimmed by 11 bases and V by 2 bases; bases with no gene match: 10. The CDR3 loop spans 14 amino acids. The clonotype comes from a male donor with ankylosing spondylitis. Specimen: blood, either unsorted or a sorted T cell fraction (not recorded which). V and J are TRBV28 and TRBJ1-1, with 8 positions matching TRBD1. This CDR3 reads CASSLPGQGLGAFF. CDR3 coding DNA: TGTGCCAGCAGTTTACCAGGACAGGGTTTAGGGGCTTTCTTT.